One sample yielded the 25 T cell receptor beta chains listed below, sequenced in a study of T cell responses to AZD1222 COVID-19 vaccine. Produced via immunoSEQ multiplex PCR; TCRdb's table is partial and in-frame only. The sample includes roughly 110,000 clones, approximately 88% of them seen just once. Sequenced material: peripheral blood, taken on day 0 of AZD1222 vaccination. The source is an adult in good health.

This clone was observed a handful of times. The chain recombines TRBV28 with TRBJ1-1; D unresolved. CDR3 length: 18 residues. The V and J ends lost 2 bases and 0 bases respectively, with 19 bases between them. CDR1 MDHEN and CDR2 SYDVKM come from the germline V gene. CDR3 coding DNA: TGTGCCAGCAGTTTACGCGGGTTCGGACGGGGAGTGAACACTGAAGCTTTCTTT. It translates to CASSLRGFGRGVNTEAFF. Full variable domain (outside the CDR3, taken from reference TRBV28 and TRBJ1-1): DVKVTQSSRYLVKRTGEKVFLECVQDMDHENMFWYRQDPGLGLRLIYFSYDVKMKEKGDIPEGYSVSREKKERFSLILESASTNQTSMYLCASSLRGFGRGVNTEAFFGQGTRLTVV.

V and J are TRBV11-2 and TRBJ1-2; D possibly corresponds to TRBD1 (5 bases). V shed 1 base and J shed 5 bases, with 14 bases lying between them. The germline CDR1 and CDR2 sequences are SGHAT and FQNNGV. The CDR3 extends over 15 amino acids. CDR3 in amino acids: CASSLVLPGRYGYTF. CDR3 DNA: TGTGCCAGCAGCTTAGTACTCCCAGGGAGGTATGGCTACACCTTC. Full variable domain (outside the CDR3, taken from reference TRBV11-2 and TRBJ1-2): EAGVAQSPRYKIIEKRQSVAFWCNPISGHATLYWYQQILGQGPKLLIQFQNNGVVDDSQLPKDRFSAERLKGVDSTLKIQPAKLEDSAVYLCASSLVLPGRYGYTFGSGTRLTVV.

The CDR3, as DNA: TGTGCCTGGAGATCGTGGCGCGGGAGAAATGAGCAGTTCTTC. Its protein product is CAWRSWRGRNEQFF. J is TRBJ2-1 and V is TRBV30, with 7 positions matching TRBD2. The V segment lost 3 bases and the J segment 7 bases; nucleotides outside the gene matches: 9. CDR1 and CDR2 (germline): GTSNPN, SVGIG (reference sequence). This CDR3 region has 14 residues.

The chain couples TRBV9 to TRBJ1-1; D is unresolved. The germline CDR1 and CDR2 sequences are SGDLS and YYNGEE. V was shortened by 3 bases and J by 0 bases, with 6 bases between the two germline ends. The CDR3 has 13 amino acids. As DNA, the CDR3 is TGTGCCAGCAGCGCCGGGCTGAACACTGAAGCTTTCTTT. Amino acid sequence: CASSAGLNTEAFF. The entire variable domain, with the rest obtained from reference TRBV9 and TRBJ1-1, is as follows: DSGVTQTPKHLITATGQRVTLRCSPRSGDLSVYWYQQSLDQGLQFLIQYYNGEERAKGNILERFSAQQFPDLHSELNLSSLELGDSALYFCASSAGLNTEAFFGQGTRLTVV.

This rearrangement joins TRBV7-6 to TRBJ2-7; 11 bases agree with TRBD2. The germline gives CDR1 SGHVS, CDR2 FNYEAQ. Germline trimming cut 1 base from V and 4 bases from J; bases unmatched to any gene: 3. The CDR3 runs to 15 residues. The CDR3 spells CASSLETSGSYEQYF. In DNA form, the CDR3 reads TGTGCCAGCAGCTTAGAAACTAGCGGGAGTTACGAGCAGTACTTC.

The chain has TRBV7-2 and TRBJ2-2, with D perhaps TRBD1 (5 bases). The CDR3 spans 15 residues. CDR1 is SGHTA and CDR2 is FQGNSA in the germline V gene. The germline V and J ends were trimmed by 7 bases and 1 base, with 13 bases remaining between them. As DNA, the CDR3 is TGTGCCAGCACTCGACCGACAGAGAACACCGGGGAGCTGTTTTTT. Encoded protein: CASTRPTENTGELFF. The full variable domain, its missing parts supplied by reference TRBV7-2 and TRBJ2-2, is GAGVSQSPSNKVTEKGKDVELRCDPISGHTALYWYRQSLGQGLEFLIYFQGNSAPDKSGLPSDRFSAERTGGSVSTLTIQRTQQEDSAVYLCASTRPTENTGELFFGEGSRLTVL.

The chain employs TRBV19 and TRBJ2-3; the match to TRBD2 covers 11 bases. This CDR3 is 16 amino acids long. Germline CDR1 is LNHDA and CDR2 is SQIVND (reference sequence). Losses at the gene ends were 8 bases for V and 4 bases for J; bases not matched to a gene: 11. The DNA for the CDR3 is TGTGCCAGTTCACAAGGGGCTAGCGGGAGGTCAGATACGCAGTATTTT. As protein: CASSQGASGRSDTQYF.

The rearrangement links TRBV3-1 (or the pseudogene TRBV3-2) to TRBJ2-2, with 9 bases aligning to TRBD2. V was pared by 2 bases and J by 4 bases, with 8 bases of the junction left unmatched. This CDR3 is 17 amino acids long. The germline V gene has CDR1 LGHDT and CDR2 YNNKEL (reference sequence). The CDR3: CASSQKTASGVTGELFF. CDR3 sequence (DNA): TGTGCCAGCAGCCAAAAGACCGCTAGCGGGGTCACCGGGGAGCTGTTTTTT.

This clone was detected a few times. Written as DNA, the CDR3 is TGTGCCAGCAGTGTAGGAGGGATGTATGGCTACACCTTC. Its translation: CASSVGGMYGYTF. The chain has TRBV25-1 and TRBJ1-2; D not resolved. Per the germline V gene, CDR1 is MGHDK and CDR2 is SYGVNS. CDR3 length equals 13 residues. Trimming pared 4 bases from V and 5 bases from J, leaving 11 bases between.

The genes are TRBV11-3 and TRBJ1-3; D unresolved. CDR1 and CDR2 from the germline V gene are SGHNT and YENEEA. V was shortened by 3 bases and J by 0 bases, with 3 bases between the two germline ends. The CDR3 length is 13 residues. The CDR3 DNA sequence: TGTGCCAGCAGCTTCAACTCTGGAAACACCATATATTTT. Translated: CASSFNSGNTIYF.

This clone was picked up a small number of times. One junction end disagrees with the germline gene, perhaps due to a read error. In DNA, the CDR3 is TGTGCCAGCAGCCCCCGGCACACGACCAACAATGAGCTGTTCTTC. The encoded protein is CASSPRHTTNNELFF. The rearrangement uses TRBV9 and TRBJ2-1, with no clear D. This CDR3 has 15 amino acids. Germline values: CDR1 SGDLS, CDR2 YYNGEE.

The chain is built from TRBV6-2 or TRBV6-3 and TRBJ2-3; possibly TRBD2 for D (7 bases). CDR1 and CDR2 (germline): MNHEY, SVGEGT. V lost 5 bases and J 4 bases, leaving 16 bases between the germline ends. The CDR3 is 15 amino acids. The CDR3 loop reads CASSNRRGGADTQYF. CDR3 DNA sequence: TGTGCCAGCAGTAATCGGAGGGGGGGCGCAGATACGCAGTATTTT.

V is TRBV20-1 and J is TRBJ2-1; D remains unclear. Trimming shortened V by 1 base and J by 13 bases, and 11 bases separated the two germline ends. Germline V gene data show CDR1 as DFQATT and CDR2 as SNEGSKA (reference sequence). The CDR3 runs to 11 residues. CDR3 in DNA: TGCAGTGCTAGAGCCCAGGAACCACAGTTCTTC. This encodes CSARAQEPQFF.

The CDR3 DNA is TGTGCCAGCAGCGTAGCGGCGGACACTGAAGCTTTCTTT. It specifies CASSVAADTEAFF. J is TRBJ1-1 and V is TRBV9; D call uncertain. The CDR3 covers 13 residues. Looked up from germline, CDR1 is SGDLS and CDR2 is YYNGEE. The V end was cut by 0 bases, the J end by 3 bases, with 6 bases between.

The V call is TRBV27, the J call TRBJ1-2, with D hard to call. The V gene's germline CDR1 is MNHEY and CDR2 SMNVEV (reference sequence). There are 13 residues in the CDR3. The V end was cut by 0 bases, the J end by 7 bases, with 9 bases between. CDR3 DNA: TGTGCCAGCAGTTTATCCGGGGTCCCTGGCTACACCTTC. It encodes CASSLSGVPGYTF.

The V and J genes are TRBV10-1 and TRBJ2-3; no definite D call. This CDR3 region has 15 residues. Looked up from germline, CDR1 is WNHNN and CDR2 is SYGVQD (reference sequence). Trimming took 0 bases from V and 2 from J, leaving 9 bases between them. The CDR3 bases are TGCGCCAGCAGTGAGTCCAGCGCCTCCACAGATACGCAGTATTTT. Translation gives CASSESSASTDTQYF.

The CDR3 is CASSPDGQGGYEQYF. The DNA for the CDR3 is TGTGCCAGCAGCCCAGATGGACAGGGTGGCTACGAGCAGTACTTC. The chain has TRBV7-3 and TRBJ2-7; the match to TRBD1 covers 8 bases. Germline V gene lookup returns CDR1 SGHTA and CDR2 FQGTGA. J gave up 3 bases and V 5 bases, and 9 bases lay outside the gene matches. This CDR3 is built from 15 residues.

CDR3 amino acids: CASKEGYGNQPQHF. For the CDR3, the DNA is TGTGCCAGTAAGGAGGGATATGGCAATCAGCCCCAGCATTTT. The chain is built from TRBV19 and TRBJ1-5; D uncertain. This CDR3 region has 14 residues. CDR1 and CDR2 from the germline V gene are LNHDA and SQIVND (reference sequence). Trimming removed 7 bases at V and 2 bases at J, with 12 bases between.

J is TRBJ2-1 and V is TRBV30; D remains ambiguous. Trimming cost V 5 bases and J 0 bases, with 8 bases left between them. From germline, CDR1 is GTSNPN and CDR2 SVGIG (reference sequence). There are 13 residues in the CDR3. The DNA for the CDR3 is TGTGCCTGGTCAGAGAGCTCCTACAATGAGCAGTTCTTC. The encoded protein is CAWSESSYNEQFF.

This chain joins TRBV10-1 and TRBJ1-1; D ambiguous. Germline V gives CDR1 WNHNN, CDR2 SYGVQD (reference sequence). Trimming removed 7 bases at V and 4 bases at J, with 13 bases between. The CDR3 is 13 residues long. The CDR3 nucleotides read TGCGCCAGCATCTGCTTCAGGAGCACTGAAGCTTTCTTT. Translating it yields CASICFRSTEAFF.

This chain uses TRBV27 with TRBJ1-3; D gene uncertain. This CDR3 spans 13 amino acids. The V end lost 6 bases, the J end lost 0 bases, and 6 bases lay between the germline ends. Germline V gene sequence: CDR1 MNHEY, CDR2 SMNVEV (reference sequence). CDR3 coding DNA: TGTGCCAGCAGGAAGCTCTCTGGAAACACCATATATTTT. It yields the protein CASRKLSGNTIYF.

The V and J genes are TRBV19 and TRBJ2-2; possibly TRBD2 for D (6 bases). Germline assignment: CDR1 LNHDA and CDR2 SQIVND (reference sequence). The CDR3 runs to 14 residues. CDR3 in amino acids: CATISGTNTGELFF. As DNA, the CDR3 is TGTGCTACCATTAGCGGTACGAACACCGGGGAGCTGTTTTTT.

V usage is TRBV19 and J usage is TRBJ2-7; D tentatively reads TRBD1 or TRBD2 (5 bases each). Germline loops: CDR1 LNHDA, CDR2 SQIVND (reference sequence). The CDR3 contains 14 residues. V lost 7 bases, J lost 7 bases, and 20 bases lay in between. The CDR3 DNA follows: TGTGCCAGTACCCCCGGGACGGTCCCCCAGGAGCAGTACTTC. It codes for CASTPGTVPQEQYF.

A few counts support this clone. The chain links TRBV3-1 (or the pseudogene TRBV3-2) to TRBJ2-7, with 8 nucleotides matching TRBD2. This CDR3 region has 15 residues. V shed 0 bases and J 7 bases; nucleotides not matched to a gene: 8. Germline V CDR1 and CDR2: LGHDT, YNNKEL (reference sequence). The CDR3 here is CASSQDGPTSGEQYF. DNA of the CDR3: TGTGCCAGCAGCCAAGATGGGCCTACTAGCGGAGAGCAGTACTTC.

The J gene is TRBJ1-2, the V gene TRBV7-9; D perhaps matches TRBD1 (5 bases). Germline CDR1 is SEHNR and CDR2 is FQNEAQ (reference sequence). V dropped 5 bases and J dropped 3 bases, with 13 bases sitting between them. The CDR3 spans 14 residues. The CDR3 sequence is CASSLKSGDYGYTF. CDR3 DNA sequence: TGTGCCAGCAGCCTAAAGTCGGGGGACTATGGCTACACCTTC.